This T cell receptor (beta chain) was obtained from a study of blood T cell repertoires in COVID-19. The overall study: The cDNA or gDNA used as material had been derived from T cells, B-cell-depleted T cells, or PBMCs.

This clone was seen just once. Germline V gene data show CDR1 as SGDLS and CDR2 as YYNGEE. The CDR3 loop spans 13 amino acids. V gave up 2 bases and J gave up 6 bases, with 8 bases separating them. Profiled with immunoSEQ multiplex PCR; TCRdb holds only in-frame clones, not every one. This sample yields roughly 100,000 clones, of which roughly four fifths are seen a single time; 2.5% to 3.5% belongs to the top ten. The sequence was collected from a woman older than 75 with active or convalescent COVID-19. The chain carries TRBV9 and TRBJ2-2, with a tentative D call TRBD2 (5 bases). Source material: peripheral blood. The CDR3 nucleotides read TGTGCCAGCAGCGTTGAGGGAGCCGGGGAGCTGTTTTTT. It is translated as CASSVEGAGELFF.